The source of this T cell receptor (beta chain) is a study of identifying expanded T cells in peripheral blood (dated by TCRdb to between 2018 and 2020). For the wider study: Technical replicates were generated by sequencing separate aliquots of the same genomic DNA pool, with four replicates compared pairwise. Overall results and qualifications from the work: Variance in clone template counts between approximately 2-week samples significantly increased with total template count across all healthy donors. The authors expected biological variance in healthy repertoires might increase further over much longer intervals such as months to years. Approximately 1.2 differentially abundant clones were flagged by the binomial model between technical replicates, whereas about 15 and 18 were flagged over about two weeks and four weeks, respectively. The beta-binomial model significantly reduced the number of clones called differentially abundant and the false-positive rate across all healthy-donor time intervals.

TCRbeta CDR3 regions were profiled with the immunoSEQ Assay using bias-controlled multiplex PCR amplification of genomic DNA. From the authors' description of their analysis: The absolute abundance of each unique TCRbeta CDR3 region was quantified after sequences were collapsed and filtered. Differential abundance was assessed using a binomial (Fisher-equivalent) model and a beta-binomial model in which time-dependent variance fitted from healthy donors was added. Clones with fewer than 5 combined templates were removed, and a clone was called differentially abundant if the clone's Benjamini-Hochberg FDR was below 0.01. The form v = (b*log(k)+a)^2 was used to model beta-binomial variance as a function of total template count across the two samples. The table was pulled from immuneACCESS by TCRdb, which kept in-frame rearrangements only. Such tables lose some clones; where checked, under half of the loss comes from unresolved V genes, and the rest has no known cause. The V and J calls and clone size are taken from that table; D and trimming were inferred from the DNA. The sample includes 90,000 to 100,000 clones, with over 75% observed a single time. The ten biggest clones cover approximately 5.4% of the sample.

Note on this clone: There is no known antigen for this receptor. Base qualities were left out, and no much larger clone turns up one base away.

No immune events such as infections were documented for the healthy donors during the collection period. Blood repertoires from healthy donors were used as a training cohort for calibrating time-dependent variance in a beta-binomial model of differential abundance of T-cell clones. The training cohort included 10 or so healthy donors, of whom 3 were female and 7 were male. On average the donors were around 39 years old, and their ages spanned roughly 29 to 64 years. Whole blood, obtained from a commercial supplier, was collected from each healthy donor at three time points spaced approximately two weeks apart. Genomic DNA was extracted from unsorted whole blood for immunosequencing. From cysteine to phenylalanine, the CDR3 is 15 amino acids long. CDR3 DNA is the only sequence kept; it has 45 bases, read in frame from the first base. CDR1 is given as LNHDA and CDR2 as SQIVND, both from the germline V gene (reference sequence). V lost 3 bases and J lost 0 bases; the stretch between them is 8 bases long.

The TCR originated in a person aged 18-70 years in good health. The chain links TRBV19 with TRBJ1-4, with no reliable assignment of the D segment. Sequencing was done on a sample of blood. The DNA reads TGTGCCAGTAGTATCAACAGAGCAACTAATGAAAAACTGTTTTTT. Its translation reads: CASSINRATNEKLFF.